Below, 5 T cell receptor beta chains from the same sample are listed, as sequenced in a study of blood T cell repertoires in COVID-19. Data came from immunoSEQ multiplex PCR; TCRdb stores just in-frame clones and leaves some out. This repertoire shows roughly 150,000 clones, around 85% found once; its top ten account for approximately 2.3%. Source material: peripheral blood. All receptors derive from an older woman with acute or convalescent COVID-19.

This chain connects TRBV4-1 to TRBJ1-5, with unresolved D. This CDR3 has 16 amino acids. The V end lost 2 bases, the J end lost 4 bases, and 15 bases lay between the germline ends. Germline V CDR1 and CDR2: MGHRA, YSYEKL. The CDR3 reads CASSQSTQLLNQPQHF. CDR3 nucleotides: TGCGCCAGCAGCCAATCAACGCAGCTACTAAATCAGCCCCAGCATTTT.

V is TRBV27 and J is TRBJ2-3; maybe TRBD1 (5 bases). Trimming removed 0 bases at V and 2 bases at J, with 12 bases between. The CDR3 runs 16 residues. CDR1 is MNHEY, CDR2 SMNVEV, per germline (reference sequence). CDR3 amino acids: CASSLSGGALTDTQYF. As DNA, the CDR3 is TGTGCCAGCAGTTTATCGGGTGGGGCACTCACAGATACGCAGTATTTT.

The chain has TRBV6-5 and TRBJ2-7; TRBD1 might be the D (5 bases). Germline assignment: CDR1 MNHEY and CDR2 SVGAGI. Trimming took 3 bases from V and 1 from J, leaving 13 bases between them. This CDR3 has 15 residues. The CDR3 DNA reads TGTGCCAGCAGTTATGAAGGGGCACCTTCCTACGAGCAGTACTTC. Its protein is CASSYEGAPSYEQYF.

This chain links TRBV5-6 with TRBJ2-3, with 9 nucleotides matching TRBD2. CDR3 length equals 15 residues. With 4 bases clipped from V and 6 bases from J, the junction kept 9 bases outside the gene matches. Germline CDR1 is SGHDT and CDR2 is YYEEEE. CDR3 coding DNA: TGTGCCAGCAGCCACGGGACTAGCCAAAGGGATACGCAGTATTTT. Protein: CASSHGTSQRDTQYF.

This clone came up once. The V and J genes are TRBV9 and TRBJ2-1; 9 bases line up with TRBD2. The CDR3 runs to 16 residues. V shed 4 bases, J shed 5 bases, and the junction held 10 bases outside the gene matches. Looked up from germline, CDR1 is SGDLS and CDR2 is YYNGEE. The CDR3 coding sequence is TGTGCCAGCAGCCCGAGAGCGGGGGGCATAAACAATGAGCAGTTCTTC. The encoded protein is CASSPRAGGINNEQFF.